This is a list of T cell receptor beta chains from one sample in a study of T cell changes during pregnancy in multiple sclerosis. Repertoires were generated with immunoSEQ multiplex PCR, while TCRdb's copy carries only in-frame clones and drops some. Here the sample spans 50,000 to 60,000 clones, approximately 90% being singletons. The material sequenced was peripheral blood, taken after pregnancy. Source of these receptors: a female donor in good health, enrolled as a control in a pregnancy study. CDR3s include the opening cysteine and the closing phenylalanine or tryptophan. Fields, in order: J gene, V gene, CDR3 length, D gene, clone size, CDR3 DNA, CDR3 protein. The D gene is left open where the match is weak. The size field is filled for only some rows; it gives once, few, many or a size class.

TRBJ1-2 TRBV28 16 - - TGTGCCAGCAGTTCCCGGGGTGGACAGCTACCCTATGGCTACACCTTC CASSSRGGQLPYGYTF
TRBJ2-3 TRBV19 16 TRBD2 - TGTGCCAGTAGTACTTTAGCGGGGGTCAACACAGATACGCAGTATTTT CASSTLAGVNTDTQYF
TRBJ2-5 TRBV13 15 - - TGTGCCAGCAGCTTAGGCGTTGCAGACATAGAGACCCAGTACTTC CASSLGVADIETQYF
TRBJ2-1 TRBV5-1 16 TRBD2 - TGCGCCAGCAGCCTCATACCGGGACTAGCGGGCGGCGAGCAGTTCTTC CASSLIPGLAGGEQFF
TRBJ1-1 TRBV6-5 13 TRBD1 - TGTGCCAGCAGGAGGGGGCTTAACACTGAAGCTTTCTTT CASRRGLNTEAFF
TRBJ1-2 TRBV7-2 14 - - TGTGCCAGCAGCCCCTGGACAAACAACTATGGCTACACCTTC CASSPWTNNYGYTF
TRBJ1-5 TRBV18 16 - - TGTGCCAGCTCCCTTGAGGGGGTTGCGGTTGGCCAGCCCCAGCATTTT CASSLEGVAVGQPQHF
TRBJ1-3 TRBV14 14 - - TGTGCCAGCAGCCAAGCCAGGAAAGGAAACACCATATATTTT CASSQARKGNTIYF
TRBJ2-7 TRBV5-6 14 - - TGTGCCAGCAGCTCCGACAGCATCGGGCACGAGCAGTACTTC CASSSDSIGHEQYF
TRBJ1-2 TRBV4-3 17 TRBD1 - TGCGCCAGCAGCCCCTCCGGGACAGGGCCTATTAGGGATGGCTACACCTTC CASSPSGTGPIRDGYTF
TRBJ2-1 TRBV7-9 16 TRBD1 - TGTGCCAGCAGCCCCCGTCGGGACAGGGGGCGAGGTGAGCAGTTCTTC CASSPRRDRGRGEQFF
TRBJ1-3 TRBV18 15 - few TGTGCCAGCTCACCCTCCGGACAACCTGGAAACACCATATATTTT CASSPSGQPGNTIYF
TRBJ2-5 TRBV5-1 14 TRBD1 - TGCGCCAGCAGTCCGACAGGGCAAAAAGAGACCCAGTACTTC CASSPTGQKETQYF
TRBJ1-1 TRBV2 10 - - TGTGCCAGCAGTGTCAGGGAAGCTTTCTTT CASSVREAFF
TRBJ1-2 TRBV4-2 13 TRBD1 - TGTGCCAGCAGCCAACCACAGGGGTATGGCTACACCTTC CASSQPQGYGYTF
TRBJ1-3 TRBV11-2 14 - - TGTGCCAGCAGCCCGGGGAGCTCTGGAAACACCATATATTTT CASSPGSSGNTIYF
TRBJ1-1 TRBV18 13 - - TGTGCCAGCCGCCCCGACTTGAACACTGAAGCTTTCTTT CASRPDLNTEAFF
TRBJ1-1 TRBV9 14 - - TGTGCCAGCAGCGTAGTGCAGTTGAACACTGAAGCTTTCTTT CASSVVQLNTEAFF
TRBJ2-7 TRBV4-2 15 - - TGTGCCAGCAGCCAAGACAGGGGACCGAGGTACGAGCAGTACTTC CASSQDRGPRYEQYF
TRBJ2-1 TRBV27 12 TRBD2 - TGTGCCAGCCCAAGGACTAGCGGTGAGCAGTTCTTC CASPRTSGEQFF
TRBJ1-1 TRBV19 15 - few TGTGCCAGTAGTATCCTACAGGGTGGGTTCACTGAAGCTTTCTTT CASSILQGGFTEAFF
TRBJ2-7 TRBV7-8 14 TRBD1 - TGTGCCAGCAGCTTAGGGGACAGGGGGCACGAGCAGTACTTC CASSLGDRGHEQYF
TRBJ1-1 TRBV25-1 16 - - TGTGCCAGCAGTGAATGGCAGGGGCTCCCCGAGTCCGAAGCTTTCTTT CASSEWQGLPESEAFF
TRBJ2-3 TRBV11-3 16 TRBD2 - TGTGCCAGCAGCTTAAGGGGGACTAGCGCGACAGATACGCAGTATTTT CASSLRGTSATDTQYF
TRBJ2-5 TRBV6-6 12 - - TGTGCCAGCAGCCTGGCAACGGAGACCCAGTACTTC CASSLATETQYF
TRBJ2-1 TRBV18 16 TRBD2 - TGTGCCAGCTCACCACCAGCGGGAGGGGCCTACAATGAGCAGTTCTTC CASSPPAGGAYNEQFF
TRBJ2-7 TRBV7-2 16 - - TGTGCCAGCAGCTTATTAACAACAGTGACTACCTACGAGCAGTACTTC CASSLLTTVTTYEQYF
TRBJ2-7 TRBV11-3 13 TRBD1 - TGTGCCAGCGGCGGGACAGGGGTCTACGAGCAGTACTTC CASGGTGVYEQYF
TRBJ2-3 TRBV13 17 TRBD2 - TGTGCCAGCAGCGCCTGGACTAGCGGGGGTTTCACAGATACGCAGTATTTT CASSAWTSGGFTDTQYF
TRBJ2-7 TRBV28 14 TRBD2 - TGTGCCAGCAAGACTAGCGGGCTCTCCTACGAGCAGTACTTC CASKTSGLSYEQYF
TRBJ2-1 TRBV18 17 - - TGTGCCAGCTCACCACCGTCCTCCGGGGTCCAGGACAATGAGCAGTTCTTC CASSPPSSGVQDNEQFF
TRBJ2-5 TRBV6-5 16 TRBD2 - TGTGCCAGCAGTTTCCGTAGGGGACTAGCGGATGGGACCCAGTACTTC CASSFRRGLADGTQYF
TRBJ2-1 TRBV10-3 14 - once TGTGCCATCAGTGAGTCTAGAACAGGGAATGAGCAGTTCTTC CAISESRTGNEQFF
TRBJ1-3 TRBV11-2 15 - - TGTGCCAGCAGTTTGGGGCCTTCCTCTGGAAACACCATATATTTT CASSLGPSSGNTIYF
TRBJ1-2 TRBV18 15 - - TGTGCCAGCTCACCACCGAACCCTGGGCTCTCTGGCTACACCTTC CASSPPNPGLSGYTF
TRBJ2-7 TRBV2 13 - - TGTGCCAGCAGTGAAGACAGGGTCTACGAGCAGTACTTC CASSEDRVYEQYF
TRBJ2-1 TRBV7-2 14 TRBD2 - TGTGCCAGCAGCTCCTACGGCGGGGGGGTTGAGCAGTTCTTC CASSSYGGGVEQFF
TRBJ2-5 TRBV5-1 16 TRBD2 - TGCGCCAGCAGCTTGGGAGGACTAGCGGGAAGAGAGACCCAGTACTTC CASSLGGLAGRETQYF
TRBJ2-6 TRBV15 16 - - TGTGCCACCAGCAGAGATCCCCTGTCTGGGGCCAACGTCCTGACTTTC CATSRDPLSGANVLTF
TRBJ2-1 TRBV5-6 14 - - TGTGCCAGCACCCCTATTTGGGGGGACAATGAGCAGTTCTTC CASTPIWGDNEQFF
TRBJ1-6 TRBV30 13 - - TGTGCCTGGAGTACGAGGGCAGGTTCACCCCTCCACTTT CAWSTRAGSPLHF
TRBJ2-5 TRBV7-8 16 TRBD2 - TGTGCCAGCAGCTTAGGGGCTAGCGGGGGGTTGGAGACCCAGTACTTC CASSLGASGGLETQYF
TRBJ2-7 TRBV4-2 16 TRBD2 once TGTGCCAGCAGCCCCCTCGGGCGGGAGGGCCTCCACGAGCAGTACTTC CASSPLGREGLHEQYF
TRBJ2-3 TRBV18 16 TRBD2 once TGTGCCAGCTCACCCGGGACTAGTGGCGGCACAGATACGCAGTATTTT CASSPGTSGGTDTQYF
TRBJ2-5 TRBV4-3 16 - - TGCGCCAGCAGCCAAGATCGGATGGGAGGTCAAGAGACCCAGTACTTC CASSQDRMGGQETQYF
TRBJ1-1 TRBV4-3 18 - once TGCGCCAGCAGCCATCTCCGGGACTACCCCTACTTTTTCGATGAAGCTTTCTTT CASSHLRDYPYFFDEAFF
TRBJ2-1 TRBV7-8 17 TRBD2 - TGTGCCAGCAGCTTAGAGGGGACTAGCGGGGGGTACAATGAGCAGTTCTTC CASSLEGTSGGYNEQFF
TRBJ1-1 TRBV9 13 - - TGTGCCAGCAGCGCTCTTATGAACACTGAAGCTTTCTTT CASSALMNTEAFF
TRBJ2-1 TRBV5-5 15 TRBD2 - TGTGCCAGCAGCCCGGGAGGAGGGACCTACAATGAGCAGTTCTTC CASSPGGGTYNEQFF
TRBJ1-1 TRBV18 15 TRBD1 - TGTGCCAGCTCACCCTCCGGACAGGTGAACACTGAAGCTTTCTTT CASSPSGQVNTEAFF
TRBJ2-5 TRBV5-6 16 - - TGTGCCAGCAGCTTGGTGCGGGTCGAGTACCAAGAGACCCAGTACTTC CASSLVRVEYQETQYF
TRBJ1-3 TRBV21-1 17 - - TGTGCCAGCAGCAAAGCCGGAGAGGGAATCTCTGGAAACACCATATATTTT CASSKAGEGISGNTIYF
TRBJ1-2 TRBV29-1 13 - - TGCAGCGTTGAAAGCAGGGGAAGAAGTGGCTACACCTTC CSVESRGRSGYTF
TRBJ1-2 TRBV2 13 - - TGTGCCAGCAGTGATGCGACAGGTGACGGCTACACCTTC CASSDATGDGYTF
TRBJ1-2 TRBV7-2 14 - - TGTGCCAGCAGCTTAGCGCTGGGAGGGGGTGGCTACACCTTC CASSLALGGGGYTF